This T cell receptor (beta chain) was documented in a study of cytomegalovirus exposure and HLA in healthy donors. Background on the study: Ancestry clustering placed 81% of some 400 genotyped donors in the Caucasian-associated cluster.

Regarding the study as a whole: Available immune exposure information was restricted to CMV serostatus only.

60 Vbeta and 13 Jbeta primers were used in PCR. Profiled with immunoSEQ multiplex PCR; TCRdb holds only in-frame clones, not every one. The sample carries about 140,000 clones, roughly 73% recorded once. This clone occurred a few times. The antigen remains undetermined. Germline V CDR1 and CDR2: MGHRA, YSYEKL. With 1 base removed from V and 4 bases from J, the gap between germline ends came to 10 bases. The CDR3 spans 14 residues. The genes are TRBV4-1 and TRBJ1-1; D gene ambiguous. The sequence came from a middle-aged woman in good health and CMV-seronegative. The sample taken for sequencing was PBMCs. CDR3 DNA: TGCGCCAGCAGCCAAGGTCACTCCCGCACTGAAGCTTTCTTT. Protein sequence: CASSQGHSRTEAFF.